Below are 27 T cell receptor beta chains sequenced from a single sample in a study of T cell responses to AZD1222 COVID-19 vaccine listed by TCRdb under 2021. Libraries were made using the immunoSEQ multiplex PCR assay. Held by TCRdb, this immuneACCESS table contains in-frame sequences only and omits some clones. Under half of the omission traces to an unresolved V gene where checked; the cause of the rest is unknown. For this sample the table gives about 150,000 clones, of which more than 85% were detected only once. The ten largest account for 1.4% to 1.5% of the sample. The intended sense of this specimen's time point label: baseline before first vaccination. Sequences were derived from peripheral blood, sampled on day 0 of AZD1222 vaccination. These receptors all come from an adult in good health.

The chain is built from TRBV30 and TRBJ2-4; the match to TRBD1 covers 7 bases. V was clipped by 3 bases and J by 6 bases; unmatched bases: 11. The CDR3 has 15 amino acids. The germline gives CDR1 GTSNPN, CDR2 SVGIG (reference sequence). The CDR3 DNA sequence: TGTGCCTGGAGGGAAATCCGGGACAGCAGAAACATTCAGTACTTC. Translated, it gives CAWREIRDSRNIQYF.

CDR3 coding DNA: TGTGCCAGCAGCCAAGGGGTGCCCGGGGAGCTGTTTTTT. This encodes CASSQGVPGELFF. This chain uses TRBV5-6 with TRBJ2-2; a weak D match, TRBD1 (5 bases). Trimming took 4 bases from V and 6 from J, leaving 10 bases between them. Germline CDR1 and CDR2: SGHDT and YYEEEE. This CDR3 spans 13 amino acids.

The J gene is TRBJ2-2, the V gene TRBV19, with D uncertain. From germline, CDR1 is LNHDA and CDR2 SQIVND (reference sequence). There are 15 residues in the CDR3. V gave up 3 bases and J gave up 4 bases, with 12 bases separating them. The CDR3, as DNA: TGTGCCAGTAGTATTTCAGAAGGTCCCACCGGGGAGCTGTTTTTT. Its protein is CASSISEGPTGELFF.

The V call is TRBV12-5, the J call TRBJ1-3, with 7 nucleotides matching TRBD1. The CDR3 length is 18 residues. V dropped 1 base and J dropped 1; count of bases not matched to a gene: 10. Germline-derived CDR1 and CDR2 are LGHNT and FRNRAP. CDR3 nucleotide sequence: TGTGCTAGTGGTTTGGGAATGGACAGGCTGTTGTCTGGAAACACCATATATTTT. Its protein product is CASGLGMDRLLSGNTIYF.

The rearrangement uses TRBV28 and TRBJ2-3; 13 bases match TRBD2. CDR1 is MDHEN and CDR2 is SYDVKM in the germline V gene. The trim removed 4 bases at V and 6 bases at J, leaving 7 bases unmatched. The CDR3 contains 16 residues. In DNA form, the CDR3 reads TGTGCCAGCAGTTACGGACTAGCGGGGGTGGGGGATACGCAGTATTTT. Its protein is CASSYGLAGVGDTQYF.

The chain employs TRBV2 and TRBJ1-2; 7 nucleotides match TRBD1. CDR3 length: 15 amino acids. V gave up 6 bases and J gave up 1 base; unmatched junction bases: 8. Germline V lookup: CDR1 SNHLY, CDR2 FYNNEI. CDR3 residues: CASSRPGTDNYGYTF. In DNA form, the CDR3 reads TGTGCCAGCAGCCGTCCCGGGACAGATAACTATGGCTACACCTTC.

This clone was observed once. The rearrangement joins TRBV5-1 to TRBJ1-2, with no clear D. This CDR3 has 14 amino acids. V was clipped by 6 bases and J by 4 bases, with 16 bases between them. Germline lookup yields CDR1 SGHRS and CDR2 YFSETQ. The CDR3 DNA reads TGCGCCAGCACCCCACTCGGACTGACCTATGGCTACACCTTC. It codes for CASTPLGLTYGYTF.

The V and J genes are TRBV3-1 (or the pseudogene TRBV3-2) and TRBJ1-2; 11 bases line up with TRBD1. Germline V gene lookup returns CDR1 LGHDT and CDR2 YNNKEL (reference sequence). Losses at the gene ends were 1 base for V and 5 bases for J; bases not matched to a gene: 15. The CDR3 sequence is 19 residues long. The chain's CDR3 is CASSQAQPRTGGDWYGYTF. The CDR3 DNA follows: TGTGCCAGCAGCCAAGCCCAACCCCGGACAGGGGGCGACTGGTATGGCTACACCTTC.

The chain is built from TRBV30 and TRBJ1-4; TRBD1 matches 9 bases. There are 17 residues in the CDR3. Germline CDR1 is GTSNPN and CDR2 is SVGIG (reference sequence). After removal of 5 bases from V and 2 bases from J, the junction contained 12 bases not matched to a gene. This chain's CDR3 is CAWRRGAGTGTNEKLFF. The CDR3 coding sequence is TGTGCCTGGCGTCGGGGGGCCGGGACAGGGACTAATGAAAAACTGTTTTTT.

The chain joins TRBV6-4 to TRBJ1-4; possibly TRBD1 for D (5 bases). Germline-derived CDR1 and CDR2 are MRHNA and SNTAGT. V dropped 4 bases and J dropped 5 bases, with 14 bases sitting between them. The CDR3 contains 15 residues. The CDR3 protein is CASSGRGGANEKLFF. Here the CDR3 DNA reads TGTGCCAGCAGTGGCCGGGGAGGGGCAAATGAAAAACTGTTTTTT.

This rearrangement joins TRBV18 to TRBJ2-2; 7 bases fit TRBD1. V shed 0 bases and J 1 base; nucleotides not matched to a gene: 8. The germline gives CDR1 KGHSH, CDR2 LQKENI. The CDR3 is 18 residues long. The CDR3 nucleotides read TGTGCCAGCTCACCACCGACCGGTACAGGGGTGAACACCGGGGAGCTGTTTTTT. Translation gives CASSPPTGTGVNTGELFF.

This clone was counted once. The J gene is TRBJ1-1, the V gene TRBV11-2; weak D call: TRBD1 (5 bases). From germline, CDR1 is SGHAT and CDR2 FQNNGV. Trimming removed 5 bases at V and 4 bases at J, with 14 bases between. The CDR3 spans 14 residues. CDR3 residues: CASSPSREGTEAFF. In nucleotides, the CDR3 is TGTGCCAGCAGCCCCTCCAGGGAGGGCACTGAAGCTTTCTTT. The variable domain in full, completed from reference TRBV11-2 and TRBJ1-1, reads EAGVAQSPRYKIIEKRQSVAFWCNPISGHATLYWYQQILGQGPKLLIQFQNNGVVDDSQLPKDRFSAERLKGVDSTLKIQPAKLEDSAVYLCASSPSREGTEAFFGQGTRLTVV.

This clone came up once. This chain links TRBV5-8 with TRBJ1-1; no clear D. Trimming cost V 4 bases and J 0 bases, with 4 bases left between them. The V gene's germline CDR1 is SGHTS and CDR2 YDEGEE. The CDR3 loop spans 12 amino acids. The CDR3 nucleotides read TGTGCCAGCAGCACCATGAACACTGAAGCTTTCTTT. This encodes CASSTMNTEAFF.

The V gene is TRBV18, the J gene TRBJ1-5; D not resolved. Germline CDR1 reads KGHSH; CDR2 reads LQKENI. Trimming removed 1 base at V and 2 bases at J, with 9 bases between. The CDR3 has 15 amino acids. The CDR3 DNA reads TGTGCCAGCTCACCACTTCCCGGGGGCAATCAGCCCCAGCATTTT. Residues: CASSPLPGGNQPQHF.

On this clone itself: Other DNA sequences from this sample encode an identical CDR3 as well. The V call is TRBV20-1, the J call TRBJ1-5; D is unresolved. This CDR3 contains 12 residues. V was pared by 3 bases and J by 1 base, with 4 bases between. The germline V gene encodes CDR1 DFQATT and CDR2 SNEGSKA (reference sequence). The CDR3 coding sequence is TGCAGTGCTAGTAGGAGCAATCAGCCCCAGCATTTT. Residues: CSASRSNQPQHF.

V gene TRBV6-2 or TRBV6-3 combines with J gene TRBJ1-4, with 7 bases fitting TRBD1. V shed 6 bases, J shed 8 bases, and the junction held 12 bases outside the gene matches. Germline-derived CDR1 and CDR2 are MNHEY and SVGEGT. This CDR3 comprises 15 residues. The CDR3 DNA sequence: TGTGCCAGCAGCCCCCCGACAGGGCTAAAGGAAAAACTGTTTTTT. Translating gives CASSPPTGLKEKLFF.

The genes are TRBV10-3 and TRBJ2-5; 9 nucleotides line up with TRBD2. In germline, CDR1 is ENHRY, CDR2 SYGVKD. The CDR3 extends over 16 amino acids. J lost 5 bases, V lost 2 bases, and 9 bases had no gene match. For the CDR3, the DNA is TGTGCCATCAGTGAGAATTTTGCGGGAGGGCCGGAGACCCAGTACTTC. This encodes CAISENFAGGPETQYF.

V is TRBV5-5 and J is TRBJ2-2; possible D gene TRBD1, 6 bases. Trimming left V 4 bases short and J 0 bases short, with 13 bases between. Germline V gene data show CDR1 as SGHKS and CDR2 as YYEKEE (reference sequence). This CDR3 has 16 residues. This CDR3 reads CASSLGAASNTGELFF. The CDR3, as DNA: TGTGCCAGCAGCCTGGGGGCAGCCTCGAACACCGGGGAGCTGTTTTTT.

CDR3 in amino acids: CASEEGYTF. The CDR3 DNA follows: TGTGCCAGCGAGGAGGGCTACACCTTC. The V and J genes are TRBV12-3 or TRBV12-4 and TRBJ1-2; no firm D call. Trimming removed 8 bases at V and 8 bases at J, with 6 bases between. CDR3 length equals 9 residues.

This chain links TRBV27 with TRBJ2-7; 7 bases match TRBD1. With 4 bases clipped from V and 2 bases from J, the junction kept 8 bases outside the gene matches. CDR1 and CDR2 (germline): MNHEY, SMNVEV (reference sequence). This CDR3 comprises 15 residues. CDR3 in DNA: TGTGCCAGCAGTTCTAGACAGGGATGGGCCTACGAGCAGTACTTC. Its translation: CASSSRQGWAYEQYF.

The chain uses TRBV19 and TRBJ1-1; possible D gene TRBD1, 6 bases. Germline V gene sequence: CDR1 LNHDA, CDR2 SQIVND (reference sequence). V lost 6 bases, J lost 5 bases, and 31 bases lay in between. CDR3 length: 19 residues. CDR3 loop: CASSRGAGRDAFLRTEAFF. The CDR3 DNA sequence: TGTGCCAGTAGCCGGGGGGCCGGCCGGGACGCGTTTCTCAGAACTGAAGCTTTCTTT.

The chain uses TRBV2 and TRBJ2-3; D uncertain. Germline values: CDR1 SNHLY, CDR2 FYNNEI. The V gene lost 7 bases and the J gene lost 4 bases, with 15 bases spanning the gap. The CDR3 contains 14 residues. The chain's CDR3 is CASNPGLASDTQYF. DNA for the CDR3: TGTGCCAGCAATCCCGGATTAGCATCAGATACGCAGTATTTT.

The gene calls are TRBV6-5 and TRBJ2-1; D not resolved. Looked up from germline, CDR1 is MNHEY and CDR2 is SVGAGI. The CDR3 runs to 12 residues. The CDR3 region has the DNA TGTGCACTGGGAACCCCCTACAATGAGCAGTTCTTC. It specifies CALGTPYNEQFF.

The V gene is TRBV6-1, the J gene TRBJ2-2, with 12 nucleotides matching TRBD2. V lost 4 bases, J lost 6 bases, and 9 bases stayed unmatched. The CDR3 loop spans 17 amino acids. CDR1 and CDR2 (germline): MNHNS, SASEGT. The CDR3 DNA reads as TGTGCCAGCAGTGCGCTAGCGGGGGGGCCAAGGCCCGGGGAGCTGTTTTTT. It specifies CASSALAGGPRPGELFF.

The CDR3: CASSQARGTLNTEAFF. CDR3 DNA sequence: TGTGCCAGCAGCCAAGCGCGGGGAACCTTGAACACTGAAGCTTTCTTT. The genes are TRBV14 and TRBJ1-1; D not resolved. The V end was cut by 1 base, the J end by 0 bases, with 12 bases between. CDR3 length: 16 residues. CDR1 SGHDN and CDR2 FVKESK come from the germline V gene.

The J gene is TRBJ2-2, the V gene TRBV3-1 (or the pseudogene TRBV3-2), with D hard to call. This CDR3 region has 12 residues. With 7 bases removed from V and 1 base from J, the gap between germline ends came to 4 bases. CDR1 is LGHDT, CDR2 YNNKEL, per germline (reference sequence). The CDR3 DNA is TGTGCCAGCACAGGGAACACCGGGGAGCTGTTTTTT. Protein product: CASTGNTGELFF.

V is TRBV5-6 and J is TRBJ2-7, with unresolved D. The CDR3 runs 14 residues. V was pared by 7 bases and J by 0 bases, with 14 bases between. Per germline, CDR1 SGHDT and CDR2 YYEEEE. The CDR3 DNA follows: TGTGCCAGCGGTCTTGGGTTTACCTCCTACGAGCAGTACTTC. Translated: CASGLGFTSYEQYF.